Here is one T cell receptor (beta chain) with its context. Its specificity is unknown. Germline assignment: CDR1 SGHNT and CDR2 YYREEE (reference sequence). There are 13 residues in the CDR3. This sample is drawn from a study of OX40 agonist ivuxolimab in advanced cancers. Study-level points and caveats: The average count of expanded clones was higher among CD8+ T cells than among CD4+. Among the lowest peripheral clonal expansion occurred in 0.1-3.0 mg/kg partial responders.

TCRdb keeps only in-frame clones here, not all; method: immunoSEQ multiplex PCR. The repertoire holds 35,000 to 45,000 clones, about nine tenths seen once, with about 28% in the top ten. Sequenced material: CD4+ or CD8+ T cells sorted from blood, taken in a trial of the OX40 agonist ivuxolimab. The clonotype was recovered from an adult with an advanced solid tumor such as melanoma, head and neck, liver or kidney cancer. The chain carries TRBV5-4 and TRBJ2-5, with D perhaps TRBD1 (6 bases). The assigned J gene may be wrong: the sequence end matches TRBJ2-7 better. This CDR3 is CASSGQQGYEQYF. The CDR3 coding sequence is TGTGCCAGCAGCGGGCAACAGGGATACGAGCAGTACTTC.